The T cell receptor beta chain described here comes from a study of T cell repertoires in cytomegalovirus infection. CDR1 is MDHEN, CDR2 SYDVKM, per germline. The length of the CDR3 is 17 residues. J lost 2 bases, V lost 5 bases, and 9 bases had no gene match. MiXCR, applied by TCRdb to the reads, yields one record per CDR3 protein. The sample contains some 180,000 distinct CDR3 sequences, roughly 9% of which appear only once. This clonotype showed up many times. Sequenced sample: PBMCs. The TCR was taken from a human donor in good health (CMV status not recorded). Some clones in this sample may be carry-over from other donors' samples. V gene TRBV28 combines with J gene TRBJ1-1, with TRBD1 matching over 12 bases. The CDR3 loop reads CASSATGQGATNTEAFF. CDR3 coding DNA: TGTGCCAGCAGTGCAACGGGACAGGGGGCAACAAACACTGAAGCTTTCTTT. The whole variable domain, remainder taken from reference TRBV28 and TRBJ1-1, is DVKVTQSSRYLVKRTGEKVFLECVQDMDHENMFWYRQDPGLGLRLIYFSYDVKMKEKGDIPEGYSVSREKKERFSLILESASTNQTSMYLCASSATGQGATNTEAFFGQGTRLTVV.